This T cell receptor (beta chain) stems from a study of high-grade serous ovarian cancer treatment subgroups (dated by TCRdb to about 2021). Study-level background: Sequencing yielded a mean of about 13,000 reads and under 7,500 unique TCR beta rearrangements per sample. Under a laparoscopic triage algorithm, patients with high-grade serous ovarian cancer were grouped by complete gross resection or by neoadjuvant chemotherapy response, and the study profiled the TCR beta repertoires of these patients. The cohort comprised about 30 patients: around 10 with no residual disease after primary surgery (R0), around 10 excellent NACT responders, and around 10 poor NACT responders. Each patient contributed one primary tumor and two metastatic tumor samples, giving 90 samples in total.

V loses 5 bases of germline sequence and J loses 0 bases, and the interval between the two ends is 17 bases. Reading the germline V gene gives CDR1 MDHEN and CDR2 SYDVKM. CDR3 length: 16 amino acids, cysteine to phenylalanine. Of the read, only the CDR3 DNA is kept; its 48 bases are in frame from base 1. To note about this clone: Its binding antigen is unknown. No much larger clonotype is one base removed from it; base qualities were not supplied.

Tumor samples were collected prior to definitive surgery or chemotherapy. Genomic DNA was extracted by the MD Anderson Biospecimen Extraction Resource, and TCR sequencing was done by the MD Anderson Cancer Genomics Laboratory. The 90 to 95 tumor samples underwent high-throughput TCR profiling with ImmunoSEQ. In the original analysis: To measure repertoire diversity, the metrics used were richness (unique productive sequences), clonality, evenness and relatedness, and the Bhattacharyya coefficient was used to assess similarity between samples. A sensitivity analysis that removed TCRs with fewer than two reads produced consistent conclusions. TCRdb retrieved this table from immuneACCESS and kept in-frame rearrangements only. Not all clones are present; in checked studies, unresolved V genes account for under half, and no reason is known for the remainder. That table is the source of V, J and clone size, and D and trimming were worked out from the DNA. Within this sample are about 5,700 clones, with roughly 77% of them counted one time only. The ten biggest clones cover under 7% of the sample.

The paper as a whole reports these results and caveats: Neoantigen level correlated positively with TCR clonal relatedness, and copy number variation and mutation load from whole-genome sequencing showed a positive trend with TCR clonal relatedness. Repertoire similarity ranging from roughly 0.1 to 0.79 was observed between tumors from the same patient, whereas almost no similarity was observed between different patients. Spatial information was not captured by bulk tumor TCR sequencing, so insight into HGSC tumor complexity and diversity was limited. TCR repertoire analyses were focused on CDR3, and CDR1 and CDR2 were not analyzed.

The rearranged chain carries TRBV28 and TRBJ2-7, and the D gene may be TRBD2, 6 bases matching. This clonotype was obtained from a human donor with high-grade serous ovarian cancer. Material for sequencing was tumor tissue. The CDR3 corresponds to CASSLWGDPHSYEQYF. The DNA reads TGTGCCAGCAGTCTTTGGGGGGATCCTCACTCCTACGAGCAGTACTTC.